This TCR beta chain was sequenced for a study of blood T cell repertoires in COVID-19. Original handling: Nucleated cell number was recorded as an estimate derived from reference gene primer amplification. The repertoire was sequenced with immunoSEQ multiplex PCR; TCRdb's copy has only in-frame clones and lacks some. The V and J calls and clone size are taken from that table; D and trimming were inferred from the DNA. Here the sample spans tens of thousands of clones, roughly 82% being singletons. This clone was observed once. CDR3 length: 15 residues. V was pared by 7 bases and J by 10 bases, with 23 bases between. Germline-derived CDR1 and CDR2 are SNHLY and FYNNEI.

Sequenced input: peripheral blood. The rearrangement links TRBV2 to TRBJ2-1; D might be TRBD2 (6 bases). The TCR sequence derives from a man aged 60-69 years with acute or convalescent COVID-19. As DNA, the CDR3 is TGTGCCAGCACCGAGGAGGGACTGCCCTCCGCGGAGCAGTTCTTC. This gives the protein CASTEEGLPSAEQFF.